The rows below give T cell receptor beta chains drawn from one sample of a study of cytomegalovirus exposure and HLA in healthy donors. Data came from immunoSEQ multiplex PCR; TCRdb stores just in-frame clones and leaves some out. Of some 150,000 clones in the sample, over 60% were seen once. The sequenced sample was PBMCs. The origin of the receptors is a young woman in good health and CMV-seronegative. Each CDR3 is given with its conserved first and last residue. The D gene is left open where the match is weak. Some rows have no size entry. The others give once, few or many, or a class for an expanded clone.

v_call	j_call	clone_size	d_call	cdr3_aa	cdr3_nt
TRBV5-1	TRBJ2-1	few	NA	CASRIGLPQSDEQFF	TGCGCCAGCAGGATCGGGTTGCCCCAGTCGGATGAGCAGTTCTTC
TRBV9	TRBJ2-7	NA	TRBD2	CASSVGISGSRYEQYF	TGTGCCAGCAGCGTAGGTATTAGCGGGAGTAGATACGAGCAGTACTTC
TRBV7-8	TRBJ2-3	NA	NA	CASKGDSFSTDTQYF	TGTGCCAGCAAAGGTGACAGTTTCAGCACAGATACGCAGTATTTT
TRBV11-1	TRBJ1-4	NA	NA	CASSLDTNNEKLFF	TGTGCCAGCAGCTTGGACACGAATAATGAAAAACTGTTTTTT
TRBV5-4	TRBJ1-6	NA	TRBD1	CASSLAGRGPNSPLHF	TGTGCCAGCAGCTTGGCCGGCAGGGGGCCTAATTCACCCCTCCACTTT
TRBV2	TRBJ2-5	few	TRBD1	CASSERQGRETQYF	TGTGCCAGCAGTGAAAGACAGGGCAGGGAGACCCAGTACTTC
TRBV7-2	TRBJ2-3	NA	TRBD2	CASSYPSGSFDTQYF	TGTGCCAGCAGTTACCCTAGCGGGAGTTTTGATACGCAGTATTTT
TRBV4-1	TRBJ2-7	NA	TRBD2	CASSQEAGVFEQYF	TGCGCCAGCAGCCAAGAAGCGGGAGTTTTCGAGCAGTACTTC
TRBV9	TRBJ2-7	NA	NA	CASSEGVGVGSYEQYF	TGTGCCAGCAGCGAGGGAGTCGGGGTTGGATCCTACGAGCAGTACTTC
TRBV19	TRBJ2-2	NA	TRBD1	CASSRGQGVTGELFF	TGTGCCAGTAGTAGGGGACAGGGGGTCACCGGGGAGCTGTTTTTT
TRBV9	TRBJ2-1	few	TRBD2	CASSVAPGGSGGNEQFF	TGTGCCAGCAGCGTAGCCCCGGGAGGGAGTGGGGGCAATGAGCAGTTCTTC
TRBV2	TRBJ1-4	once	NA	CASTERWKLFF	TGTGCCAGCACCGAGCGTTGGAAACTGTTTTTT
TRBV4-1	TRBJ2-1	NA	TRBD2	CASSHPTSGGDVEQFF	TGCGCCAGCAGCCACCCGACTAGCGGGGGGGACGTTGAGCAGTTCTTC
TRBV7-2	TRBJ1-5	NA	NA	CASSLARDSQPQHF	TGTGCCAGCAGCTTAGCAAGAGACAGTCAGCCCCAGCATTTT
TRBV7-3	TRBJ1-1	NA	NA	CASSEDRVGLFEAFF	TGTGCCAGCAGCGAGGACAGAGTTGGTCTTTTTGAAGCTTTCTTT
TRBV6-5	TRBJ1-1	few	NA	CASSYSRANTEAFF	TGTGCCAGCAGTTACTCGAGGGCGAACACTGAAGCTTTCTTT
TRBV6-5	TRBJ2-1	NA	NA	CASSTRGHLDNEQFF	TGTGCCAGCAGCACACGTGGGCACTTAGACAATGAGCAGTTCTTC
TRBV7-2	TRBJ2-7	NA	TRBD1	CASSPQGDREQYF	TGTGCCAGCAGCCCCCAGGGGGATCGCGAGCAGTACTTC
TRBV19	TRBJ2-7	once	NA	CASSPWTVPSYEQYF	TGTGCCAGTAGTCCCTGGACAGTACCCTCCTACGAGCAGTACTTC
TRBV11-1	TRBJ2-3	once	TRBD1	CASSPRDRGDDGTDTQYF	TGTGCCAGCAGTCCACGGGACAGGGGGGACGATGGCACAGATACGCAGTATTTT
TRBV9	TRBJ2-7	NA	TRBD1	CASSPDRGWYEQYF	TGTGCCAGCAGCCCCGACAGGGGATGGTACGAGCAGTACTTC
TRBV7-9	TRBJ1-2	NA	TRBD1	CASRTTGGAGGYTF	TGTGCCAGCAGAACCACAGGGGGCGCGGGTGGCTACACCTTC
TRBV5-4	TRBJ2-7	few	TRBD2	CASSFGTRNLHEQYF	TGTGCCAGCAGCTTCGGGACTAGAAACCTCCACGAGCAGTACTTC
TRBV19	TRBJ1-6	NA	NA	CASNIAGGGSPLHF	TGTGCCAGTAATATCGCTGGGGGGGGATCACCCCTCCACTTT
TRBV28	TRBJ2-5	NA	TRBD2	CASSPAGGKGETQYF	TGTGCCAGCAGTCCCGCGGGGGGTAAAGGAGAGACCCAGTACTTC
TRBV5-6	TRBJ2-1	NA	NA	CASSTQLLVREQFF	TGTGCCAGCAGCACCCAATTACTAGTAAGAGAGCAGTTCTTC
TRBV19	TRBJ1-2	NA	NA	CASSIEGVRGYTF	TGTGCCAGTAGTATCGAAGGGGTTCGCGGCTACACCTTC
TRBV29-1	TRBJ2-1	NA	NA	CSVEDSWTVYNEQFF	TGCAGCGTTGAAGACTCCTGGACAGTTTACAATGAGCAGTTCTTC
TRBV15	TRBJ2-1	NA	NA	CATSRDPSSYNEQFF	TGTGCCACCAGCAGAGACCCGAGCTCCTACAATGAGCAGTTCTTC
TRBV15	TRBJ2-2	NA	NA	CATSPPLGVPGELFF	TGTGCCACCAGCCCCCCACTTGGAGTGCCCGGGGAGCTGTTTTTT
TRBV5-4	TRBJ2-7	NA	TRBD1	CASSLPGQTYEQYF	TGTGCCAGCAGCTTGCCGGGACAGACCTACGAGCAGTACTTC